The sequence of this TCR beta chain was determined in a study of metastatic and nonmetastatic thyroid tumors. Worth noting for this clone: A read error may produce the germline difference seen at one junction end.

Thyroid surgery was performed in patients who had received no treatment beforehand. CDR1 DFQATT and CDR2 SNEGSKA come from the germline V gene (reference sequence). The CDR3 is made up of 15 amino acids. TCRdb re-called clones from the PCR reads using MiXCR. The sample has 64,000 or so clones, around 16% seen once. This chain joins TRBV20-1 and TRBJ2-3; D possibly corresponds to TRBD2 (6 bases). The TCR comes from a male donor with papillary thyroid cancer or a benign thyroid nodule (not recorded which). Some clones in this sample may be carry-over from other donors' samples. The specimen sequenced was blood. The CDR3 nucleotides read TGCAGTGATAGAGTGGGTGGGACTAGCACAGATACGCAGTATTTT. Protein: CSDRVGGTSTDTQYF.